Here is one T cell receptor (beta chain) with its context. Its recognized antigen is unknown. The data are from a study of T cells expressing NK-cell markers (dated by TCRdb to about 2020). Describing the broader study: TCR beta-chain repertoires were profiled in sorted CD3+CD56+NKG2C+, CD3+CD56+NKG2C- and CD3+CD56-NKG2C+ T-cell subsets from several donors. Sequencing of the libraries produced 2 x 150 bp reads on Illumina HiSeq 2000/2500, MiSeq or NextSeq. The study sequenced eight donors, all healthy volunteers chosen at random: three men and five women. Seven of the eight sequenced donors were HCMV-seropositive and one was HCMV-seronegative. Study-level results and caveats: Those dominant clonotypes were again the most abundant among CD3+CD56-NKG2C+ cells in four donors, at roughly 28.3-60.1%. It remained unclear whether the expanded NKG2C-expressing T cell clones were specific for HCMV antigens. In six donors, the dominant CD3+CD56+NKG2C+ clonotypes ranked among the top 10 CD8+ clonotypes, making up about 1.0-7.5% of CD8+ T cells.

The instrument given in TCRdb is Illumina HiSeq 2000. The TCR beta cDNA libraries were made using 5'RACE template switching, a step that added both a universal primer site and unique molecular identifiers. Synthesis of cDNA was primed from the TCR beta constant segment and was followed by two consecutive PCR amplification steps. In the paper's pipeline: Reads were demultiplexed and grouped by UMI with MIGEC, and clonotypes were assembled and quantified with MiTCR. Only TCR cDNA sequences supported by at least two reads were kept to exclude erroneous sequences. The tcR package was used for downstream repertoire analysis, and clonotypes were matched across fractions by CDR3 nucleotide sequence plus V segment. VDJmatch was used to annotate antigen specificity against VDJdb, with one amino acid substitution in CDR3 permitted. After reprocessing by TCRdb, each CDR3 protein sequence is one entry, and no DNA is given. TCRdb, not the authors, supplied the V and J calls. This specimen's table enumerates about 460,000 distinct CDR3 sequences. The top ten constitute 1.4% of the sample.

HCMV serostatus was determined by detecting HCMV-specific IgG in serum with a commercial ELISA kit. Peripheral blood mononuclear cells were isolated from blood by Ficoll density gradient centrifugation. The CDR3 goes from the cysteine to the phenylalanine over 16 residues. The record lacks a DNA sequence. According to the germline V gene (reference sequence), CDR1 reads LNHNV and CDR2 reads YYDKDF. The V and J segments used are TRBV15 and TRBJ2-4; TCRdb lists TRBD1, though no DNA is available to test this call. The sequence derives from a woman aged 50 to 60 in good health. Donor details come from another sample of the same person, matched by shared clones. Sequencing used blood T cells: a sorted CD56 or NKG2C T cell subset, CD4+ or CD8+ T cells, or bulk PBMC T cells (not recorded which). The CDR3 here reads CATSREQGSSKNIQYF.